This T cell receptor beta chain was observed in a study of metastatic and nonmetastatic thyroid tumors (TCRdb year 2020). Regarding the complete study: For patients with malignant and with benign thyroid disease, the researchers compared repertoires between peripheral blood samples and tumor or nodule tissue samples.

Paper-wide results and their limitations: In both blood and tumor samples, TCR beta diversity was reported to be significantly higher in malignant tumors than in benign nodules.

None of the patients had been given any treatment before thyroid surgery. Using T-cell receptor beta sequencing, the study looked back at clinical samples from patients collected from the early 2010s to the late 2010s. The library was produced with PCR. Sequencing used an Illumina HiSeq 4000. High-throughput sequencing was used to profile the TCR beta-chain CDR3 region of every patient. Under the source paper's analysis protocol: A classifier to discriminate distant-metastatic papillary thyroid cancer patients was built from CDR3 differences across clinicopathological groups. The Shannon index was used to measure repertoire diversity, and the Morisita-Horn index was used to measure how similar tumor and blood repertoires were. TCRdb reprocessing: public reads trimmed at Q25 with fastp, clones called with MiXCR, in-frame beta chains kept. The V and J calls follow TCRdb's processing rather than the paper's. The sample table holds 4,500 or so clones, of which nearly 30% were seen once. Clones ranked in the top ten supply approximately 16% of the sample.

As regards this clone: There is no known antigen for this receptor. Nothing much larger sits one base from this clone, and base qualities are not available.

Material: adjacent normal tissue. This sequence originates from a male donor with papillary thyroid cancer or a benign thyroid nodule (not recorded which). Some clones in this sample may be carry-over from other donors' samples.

The bases read TGCAGTGCCGCCCGGACTAGCCTCTCCTACGAGCAGTACTTC. Translated, this gives CSAARTSLSYEQYF. The V gene is TRBV20-1 and the J gene is TRBJ2-7, and 8 junction bases match TRBD2. CDR1 and CDR2, looked up from the germline V gene (reference sequence), are DFQATT and SNEGSKA. The CDR3 sequence holds 14 residues, the cysteine and phenylalanine included. Kept here is only the CDR3 DNA, which spans 42 bases and is read in frame from base 1. Germline trimming: 6 bases from V, 0 bases from J; junction bases outside gene matches: 7.